A selection of T cell receptor beta chains follows, all from one sample in a study of blood T cell repertoires in COVID-19. Assay used: immunoSEQ multiplex PCR; TCRdb lists only in-frame clones, some missing. The sample contains some 70,000 clones, 88% of which appear only once. Sequencing input: peripheral blood. These receptor sequences come from a woman aged 70-85 years with acute or convalescent COVID-19. The CDR3 runs from the conserved cysteine through the conserved F or W. D genes are given only for firm matches. The size field is filled for only some rows; it gives once, few, many or a size class.

J	V	D	size	DNA	CDR3
TRBJ1-6	TRBV28	-	once	TGTGCCAGCAGTTTATCAGGTCCCAGGAATTCACCCCTCCACTTT	CASSLSGPRNSPLHF
TRBJ1-2	TRBV28	TRBD1	-	TGTGCCAGCAGTTTAAATGTCCCCGACAGGGAGGGCTACACCTTC	CASSLNVPDREGYTF
TRBJ1-5	TRBV7-9	-	-	TGTGCCAGCAGCTTGGGAGACGGATTCAATCAGCCCCAGCATTTT	CASSLGDGFNQPQHF
TRBJ2-7	TRBV29-1	TRBD2	-	TGCAGCGTTGAAGGCCCGCGGGGGACCTACGAGCAGTACTTC	CSVEGPRGTYEQYF
TRBJ1-4	TRBV7-8	TRBD1	-	TGTGCCAGCAGCTCCTTTCATAACAGGGGCGCGGGAACTAATGAAAAACTGTTTTTT	CASSSFHNRGAGTNEKLFF
TRBJ2-3	TRBV28	TRBD2	-	TGTGCCAGCAGCTATGAACTAGCGGGGGTTACAGATACGCAGTATTTT	CASSYELAGVTDTQYF
TRBJ2-2	TRBV7-8	TRBD2	once	TGTGCCAGCAGCTTAAGGTGGTCAGCGGGACTTAACACCGGGGAGCTGTTTTTT	CASSLRWSAGLNTGELFF
TRBJ1-1	TRBV6-6	-	once	TGTGCCAGCAGTTACGAAGCGGTTACTGAAGCTTTCTTT	CASSYEAVTEAFF
TRBJ2-5	TRBV6-5	TRBD2	-	TGTGCCAGCAGACGCCCCGCGGGGGGGAGAGAGACCCAGTACTTC	CASRRPAGGRETQYF
TRBJ2-7	TRBV19	-	-	TGTGCCAGTAGTCCATCCGGGACAACCTACGAGCAGTACTTC	CASSPSGTTYEQYF
TRBJ2-7	TRBV18	TRBD1	-	TGTGCCAGCTCAAGCGACCGGGACAGTTTCTACGAGCAGTACTTC	CASSSDRDSFYEQYF
TRBJ1-4	TRBV7-2	TRBD1	-	TGTGCCAGCAGTAAAGCCCAACAGGGGGCGGGGAGTGAAAAACTGTTTTTT	CASSKAQQGAGSEKLFF
TRBJ2-5	TRBV7-9	TRBD2	-	TGTGCCAGCAGCCCGAACGAGGGCGGGGGGGAGACCCAGTACTTC	CASSPNEGGGETQYF
TRBJ2-7	TRBV14	TRBD2	-	TGTGCCAGCAGCCAAGCTCCGGGGCGGGAGGGCCTCAGGGGGCAGTACTTC	CASSQAPGREGLRGQYF
TRBJ2-1	TRBV7-9	TRBD2	-	TGTGCCAGCAGCCCCCGACTAGCGAGGGAGTTCCACAATGAGCAGTTCTTC	CASSPRLAREFHNEQFF
TRBJ1-4	TRBV28	TRBD1	-	TGTGCCAGCAGCCCACCACAGGGGCGGTCCGAAAAACTGTTTTTT	CASSPPQGRSEKLFF
TRBJ1-2	TRBV19	-	-	TGTGCCAGTAGTATTTCGGACTATGGCTACACCTTC	CASSISDYGYTF
TRBJ2-7	TRBV3-1/TRBV3-2	TRBD1	-	TGTGCCAGCAGCCAACCGGGACAGGGGGCCGAGCAGTACTTC	CASSQPGQGAEQYF
TRBJ1-5	TRBV7-2	-	-	TGTGCCAGCAGCTTAGTCTCAGTGGATCAGCCCCAGCATTTT	CASSLVSVDQPQHF
TRBJ2-3	TRBV7-3	-	-	TGTGCCAGCAGCCCGGGACTGTACACAGATACGCAGTATTTT	CASSPGLYTDTQYF
TRBJ2-1	TRBV9	-	-	TGTGCCAGCAGCGTAGTAGCGGCCTACAATGAGCAGTTCTTC	CASSVVAAYNEQFF
TRBJ2-7	TRBV27	-	once	TGTGCCAGCAGTCCTCGGGGGACGATGGCCTACGAGCAGTACTTC	CASSPRGTMAYEQYF
TRBJ2-7	TRBV6-5	-	-	TGTGCCAGCAGTTACCAGGGGTACGAGCAGTACTTC	CASSYQGYEQYF
TRBJ1-1	TRBV7-8	TRBD1	-	TGTGCCAGCAGCTTCCCTCCCGGGACAGTGAACACTGAAGCTTTCTTT	CASSFPPGTVNTEAFF
TRBJ2-3	TRBV5-1	-	-	TGCGCCAGCAGCTTGGCCAAGGGGGTAGAGTCGACAGATACGCAGTATTTT	CASSLAKGVESTDTQYF
TRBJ1-2	TRBV19	TRBD1	few	TGTGCCAGTAGTTTTGACAGGGATTATGGCTACACCTTC	CASSFDRDYGYTF
TRBJ1-3	TRBV9	TRBD1	-	TGTGCCAGCAGCGTAGGTGGTTGGACAGGGTCCTCTGGAAACACCATATATTTT	CASSVGGWTGSSGNTIYF
TRBJ2-1	TRBV5-4	-	-	TGTGCCAGCAGCTTGGCCCTAGGGTGGGAGTACAATGAGCAGTTCTTC	CASSLALGWEYNEQFF
TRBJ2-5	TRBV9	TRBD2	-	TGTGCCAGCAGCGTGGGAGCGGGAGTGGGGGAGACCCAGTACTTC	CASSVGAGVGETQYF
TRBJ1-1	TRBV5-6	TRBD1	-	TGTGCCAGCAGCCTTACAGGGGGGACTGAAGCTTTCTTT	CASSLTGGTEAFF
TRBJ2-6	TRBV11-2	-	-	TGTGCCAGCAGCTTGAGCTCTGGGGCCAACGTCCTGACTTTC	CASSLSSGANVLTF
TRBJ2-1	TRBV19	-	-	TGTGCCAGTAGTATAGACCGTAGCACCACCTACAATGAGCAGTTCTTC	CASSIDRSTTYNEQFF
TRBJ2-7	TRBV19	-	-	TGTGCCAGTAGTATGAGGTTTTACTACGAGCAGTACTTC	CASSMRFYYEQYF
TRBJ2-1	TRBV14	TRBD1	-	TGTGCCAGCAGCCAAGGGGGCAGTACAGGGGCAACCTACAATGAGCAGTTCTTC	CASSQGGSTGATYNEQFF
TRBJ1-2	TRBV6-5	TRBD1	-	TGTGCCAGCAGCCGGACAGGGGGCTCCTATGGCTACACCTTC	CASSRTGGSYGYTF
TRBJ1-4	TRBV19	-	once	TGTGCCAGTAGCAGGACAGCTTATGAAAAACTGTTTTTT	CASSRTAYEKLFF
TRBJ1-1	TRBV3-1/TRBV3-2	-	-	TGTGCCAGCAGCCTGCTGAGAGAGAACACTGAAGCTTTCTTT	CASSLLRENTEAFF
TRBJ1-3	TRBV9	-	-	TGTGCCAGCAGCGTAGCTACGGGAGCTGGAAACACCATATATTTT	CASSVATGAGNTIYF
TRBJ2-2	TRBV3-1/TRBV3-2	TRBD2	few	TGTGCCAGCAGCCAAGGGAATAGGACTAGCGGGGTCGGGGGGCTGTTTTTT	CASSQGNRTSGVGGLFF
TRBJ2-7	TRBV12-3/TRBV12-4	-	-	TGTGCCAGCAGTTTAAGGGGTAACTACGAGCAGTACTTC	CASSLRGNYEQYF